This T cell receptor (beta chain) was recorded in a study of T-cell reconstitution after alpha-beta-depleted transplantation in children. Preparing the TCRbeta library involved the use of unique molecular identifiers. Each CDR3 protein gets one entry after TCRdb re-called the PCR reads with MiXCR. The table includes 250,000 or so distinct CDR3 sequences, roughly 8% detected once. In its sample, this clonotype was seen a few times. Its matching antigen is unknown. The CDR3 runs 16 residues. Trimming stripped 6 bases from V and 5 bases from J, with 22 bases between. Whole-study findings and limits: Reports say that about two months after transplant, the alpha-beta T cells came out of several hundred graft clones that had expanded. Some patients owed their high day-60 TCRbeta diversity to surviving recipient T cells and thymic progenitors. T-cell counts and diversity were attributed mostly to newly produced T cells one year after transplant.

The TCR comes from a male patient between 10 and 17 years old who had a stem cell transplant for acute lymphoblastic leukemia, so the T cells may come from the graft donor. This chain uses TRBV12-3 or TRBV12-4 with TRBJ1-1; possible D gene TRBD1, 6 bases. The sequencing here drew on PBMCs, mostly from graft donor cells, taken 180 days after TCRalphabeta/CD19-depleted stem cell transplant. CDR3 DNA: TGTGCCAGCAGCAGCGGCAAGGGGGTCGGGGGGACTGAAGCTTTCTTT. This codes for CASSSGKGVGGTEAFF.